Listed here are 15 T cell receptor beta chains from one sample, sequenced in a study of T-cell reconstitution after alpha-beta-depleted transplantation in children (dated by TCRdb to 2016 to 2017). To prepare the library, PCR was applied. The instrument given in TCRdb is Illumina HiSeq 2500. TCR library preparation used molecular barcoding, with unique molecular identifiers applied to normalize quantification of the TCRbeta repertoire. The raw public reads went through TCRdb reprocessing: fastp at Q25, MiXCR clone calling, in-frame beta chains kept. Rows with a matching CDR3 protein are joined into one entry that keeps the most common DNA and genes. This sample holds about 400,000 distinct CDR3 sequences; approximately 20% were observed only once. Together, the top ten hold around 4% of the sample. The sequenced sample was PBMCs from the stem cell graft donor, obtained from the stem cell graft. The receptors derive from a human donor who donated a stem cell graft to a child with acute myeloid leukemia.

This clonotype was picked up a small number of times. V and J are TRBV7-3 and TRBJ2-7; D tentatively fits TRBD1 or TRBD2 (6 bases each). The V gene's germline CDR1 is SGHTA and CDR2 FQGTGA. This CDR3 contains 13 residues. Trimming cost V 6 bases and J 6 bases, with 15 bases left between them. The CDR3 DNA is TGTGCCAGCAGGTTACACGGGGGCGGCGAGCAGTACTTC. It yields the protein CASRLHGGGEQYF.

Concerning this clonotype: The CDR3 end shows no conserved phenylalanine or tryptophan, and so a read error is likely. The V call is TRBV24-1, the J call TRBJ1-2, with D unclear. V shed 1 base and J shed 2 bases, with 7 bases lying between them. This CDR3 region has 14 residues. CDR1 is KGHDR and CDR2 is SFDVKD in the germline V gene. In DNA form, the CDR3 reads TGTGCCACCAGTGATTTCCAGGCGAACTATGGCTACACCTGC. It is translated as CATSDFQANYGYTC.

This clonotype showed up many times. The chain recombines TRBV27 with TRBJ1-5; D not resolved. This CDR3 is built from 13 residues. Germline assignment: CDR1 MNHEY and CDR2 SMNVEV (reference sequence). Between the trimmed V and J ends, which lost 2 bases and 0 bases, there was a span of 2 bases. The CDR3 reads CASSLGSNQPQHF. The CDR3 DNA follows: TGTGCCAGCAGTTTAGGTAGCAATCAGCCCCAGCATTTT.

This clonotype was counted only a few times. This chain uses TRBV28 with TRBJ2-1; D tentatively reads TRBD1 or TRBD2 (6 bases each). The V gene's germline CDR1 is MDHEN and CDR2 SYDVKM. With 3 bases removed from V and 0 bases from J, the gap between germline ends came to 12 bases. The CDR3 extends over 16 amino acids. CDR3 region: CASSLWGRGSYNEQFF. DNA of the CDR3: TGTGCCAGCAGTTTGTGGGGGCGGGGCTCCTACAATGAGCAGTTCTTC.

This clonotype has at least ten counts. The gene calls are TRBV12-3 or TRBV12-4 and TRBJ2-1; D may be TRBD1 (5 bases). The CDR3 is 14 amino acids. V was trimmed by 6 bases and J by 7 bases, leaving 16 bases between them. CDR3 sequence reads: CASRGTGMGNEQFF. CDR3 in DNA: TGTGCCAGCAGGGGAACAGGTATGGGGAATGAGCAGTTCTTC.

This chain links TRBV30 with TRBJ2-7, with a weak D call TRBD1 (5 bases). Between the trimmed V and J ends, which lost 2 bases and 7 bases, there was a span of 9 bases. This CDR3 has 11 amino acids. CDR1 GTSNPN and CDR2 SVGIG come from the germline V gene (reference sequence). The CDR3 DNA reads TGTGCCTGGAGTACAGGCGTAGAGCAGTACTTC. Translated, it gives CAWSTGVEQYF.

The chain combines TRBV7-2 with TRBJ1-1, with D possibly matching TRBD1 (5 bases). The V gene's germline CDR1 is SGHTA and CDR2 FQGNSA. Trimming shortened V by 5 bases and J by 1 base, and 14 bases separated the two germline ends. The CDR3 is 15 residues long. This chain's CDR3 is CASSLERGRNTEAFF. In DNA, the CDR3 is TGTGCCAGCAGCCTGGAGCGGGGGAGGAACACTGAAGCTTTCTTT.

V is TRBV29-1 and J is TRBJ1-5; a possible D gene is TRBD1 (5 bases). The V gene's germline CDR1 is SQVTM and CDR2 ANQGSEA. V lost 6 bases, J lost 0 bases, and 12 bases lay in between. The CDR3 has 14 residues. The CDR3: CSVADRDSNQPQHF. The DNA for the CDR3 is TGCAGCGTGGCTGACAGAGATAGCAATCAGCCCCAGCATTTT.

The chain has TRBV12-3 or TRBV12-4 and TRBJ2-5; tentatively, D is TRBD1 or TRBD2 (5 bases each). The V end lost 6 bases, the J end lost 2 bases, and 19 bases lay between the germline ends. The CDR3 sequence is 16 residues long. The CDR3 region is CASSPLAGDGQETQYF. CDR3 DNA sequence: TGTGCCAGCAGCCCCCTGGCCGGGGACGGGCAAGAGACCCAGTACTTC.

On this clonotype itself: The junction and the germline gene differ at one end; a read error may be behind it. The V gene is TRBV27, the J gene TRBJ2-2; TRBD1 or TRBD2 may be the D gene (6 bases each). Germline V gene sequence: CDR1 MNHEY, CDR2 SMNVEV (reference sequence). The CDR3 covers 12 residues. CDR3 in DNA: TGTGCCAGCAGTTTATATGGAGGGGGGCTGTTTTTT. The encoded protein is CASSLYGGGLFF.

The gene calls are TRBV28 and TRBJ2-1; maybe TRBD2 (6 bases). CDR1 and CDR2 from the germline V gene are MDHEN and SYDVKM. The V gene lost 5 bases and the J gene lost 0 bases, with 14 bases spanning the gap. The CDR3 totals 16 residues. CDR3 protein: CASSPSSGFSYNEQFF. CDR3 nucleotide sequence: TGTGCCAGCAGTCCGTCGAGCGGGTTCTCCTACAATGAGCAGTTCTTC.

The CDR3 loop is CASSESGRRRADYGYTF. The CDR3 coding sequence is TGCGCCAGCAGTGAGTCAGGGAGGAGGAGGGCTGACTATGGCTACACCTTC. The chain is built from TRBV10-2 and TRBJ1-2; D is ambiguous. From germline, CDR1 is WSHSY and CDR2 SAAADI. The CDR3 is made up of 17 amino acids. The ends were cut back, 0 bases at V and 3 bases at J, with 17 bases in the middle.

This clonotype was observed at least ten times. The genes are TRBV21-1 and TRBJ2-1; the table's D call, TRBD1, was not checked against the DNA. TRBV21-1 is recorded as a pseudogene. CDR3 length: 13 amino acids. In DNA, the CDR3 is TGTGCCAGCAGCATAGCTAGCCCCCATGAGCAGTTCTTC. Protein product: CASSIASPHEQFF.

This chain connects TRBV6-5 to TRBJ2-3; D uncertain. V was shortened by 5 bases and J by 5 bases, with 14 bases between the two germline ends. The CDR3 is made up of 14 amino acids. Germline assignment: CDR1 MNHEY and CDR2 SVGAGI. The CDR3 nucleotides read TGTGCCAGCAGTAACACCGGCACACGAGATACGCAGTATTTT. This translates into CASSNTGTRDTQYF.

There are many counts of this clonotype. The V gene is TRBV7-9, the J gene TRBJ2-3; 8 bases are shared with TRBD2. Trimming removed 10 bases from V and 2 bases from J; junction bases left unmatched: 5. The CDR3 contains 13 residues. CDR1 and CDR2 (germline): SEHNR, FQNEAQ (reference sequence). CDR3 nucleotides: TGTGCCATCCTTAGCGGGAACACAGATACGCAGTATTTT. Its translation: CAILSGNTDTQYF.